This T cell receptor (beta chain) was sequenced for a study of blood T cells in healthy people across ages. The study's findings and limits: In the absence of known donor CMV status, changes in expanded clonotypes were possibly confounded.

Comments on this clonotype: The antigen is not known.

PCR was performed a second time for about 7 to 12 cycles using a sample-barcoded 5' primer and a J-beta primer mix. Via MiXCR, TCRdb re-called the 5' RACE reads, giving one row per CDR3 protein. The sample holds fewer than 1,000,000 distinct CDR3 sequences, around half seen once. The amount of total RNA extracted per sample was at least 5.5 micrograms. Sequencing was carried out using blood. The receptor's source is a man aged 80 or over in good health.

This CDR3 reads CASSVETSNNEQFF. The DNA of the CDR3 is TGTGCCAGCAGCGTAGAGACTAGCAATAATGAGCAGTTCTTC. This chain links TRBV9 with TRBJ2-1; 7 bases fit TRBD2. Germline-derived CDR1 and CDR2 are SGDLS and YYNGEE. The CDR3 length is 14 residues. After removal of 0 bases from V and 7 bases from J, the junction contained 4 bases not matched to a gene.